The rows below give T cell receptor beta chains drawn from one sample of a study of T-cell memory formation after mild COVID-19. TCRdb fed the 5' RACE reads into MiXCR, producing one record per CDR3 protein. The sample shows 300,000 to 400,000 distinct CDR3 sequences, approximately 14% of them seen only once. Material: PBMCs or a T cell subset sorted from them (not recorded which). The receptors here all came from a man between 18 and 29 years old who had mild COVID-19 (a few samples of this study predate the infection). Cell type and time point are not known. Both conserved end residues are part of each CDR3. Fields, in order: CDR3 protein, CDR3 DNA, D gene, J gene, clone size, V gene. The D gene is left open where the match is weak. A clone size is listed for some rows: how often the clone was seen (once, few, many), or a class if it is expanded.

CASSQEGGPYEKLFF,TGTGCCAGCAGCCAAGAAGGAGGGCCGTATGAAAAACTGTTTTTT,-,TRBJ1-4,few,TRBV4-2
CASSQDTSGGTDTQYF,TGCGCCAGCAGCCAAGACACTAGCGGGGGCACAGATACGCAGTATTTT,TRBD2,TRBJ2-3,few,TRBV4-1
CASSETGFYGYTF,TGTGCCAGCAGTGAGACGGGGTTTTATGGCTACACCTTC,-,TRBJ1-2,-,TRBV6-1
CASSGRQGYEQYF,TGCGCCAGCAGTGGAAGACAGGGATACGAGCAGTACTTC,TRBD1,TRBJ2-7,few,TRBV10-1
CASSHIGWAVGNQPQHF,TGCGCCAGCAGCCACATAGGGTGGGCTGTCGGCAATCAGCCCCAGCATTTT,-,TRBJ1-5,-,TRBV4-1
CSARDPRDLGGYTF,TGCAGTGCTAGAGATCCGAGGGACCTGGGCGGCTACACCTTC,-,TRBJ1-2,few,TRBV20-1
CASSFGPGQYTDTQYF,-,-,TRBJ2-3,-,TRBV5-1
CASSYPRGPQHF,TGTGCCAGCAGTTACCCTCGGGGGCCCCAGCATTTT,-,TRBJ1-5,-,TRBV6-5
CASSLLGVDNYGYTF,TGTGCCAGCAGTCTTCTTGGGGTAGATAACTATGGCTACACCTTC,-,TRBJ1-2,few,TRBV12-3/TRBV12-4
CASSYSGTVTDTQYF,TGTGCCAGCAGTTACTCCGGGACTGTCACAGATACGCAGTATTTT,-,TRBJ2-3,few,TRBV6-6